This T cell receptor beta chain stems from a study of shared clonotypes between healthy human individuals. The sample holds many counts of this clone. Clones were sequenced by immunoSEQ multiplex PCR, and TCRdb holds only the in-frame ones, with some missing. The repertoire holds more than 400,000 clones, with about 84% as singletons. Caucasian adults living in Nashville, Tennessee, provided all samples. The origin of this receptor is a woman in her thirties or forties in good health. Some clones in this sample may be carry-over from other donors' samples. The sample taken for sequencing was PBMCs.

CDR3 region: CASEQTPQAFF. Here the CDR3 DNA reads TGTGCCAGTGAACAGACCCCTCAAGCTTTCTTT. The chain joins TRBV28 to TRBJ1-1, with no clear D. Germline V gene sequence: CDR1 MDHEN, CDR2 SYDVKM. CDR3 length: 11 residues. V lost 9 bases and J lost 9, with 14 bases in between.